Each of the 7 T cell receptor beta chains below was sequenced from the same sample in a study of blood T cells in healthy people across ages. A second PCR, run for roughly 7 to 11 cycles, used a sample-barcoded 5' primer plus a J-beta primer mix. Via MiXCR, TCRdb re-called the 5' RACE reads, giving one row per CDR3 protein. This sample has 1.5 million to 2 million distinct CDR3 sequences; under 30% occur once, and the top ten carry roughly 8.2%. Material: blood. Every receptor here comes from a woman aged 30 to 39 in good health.

This clonotype was observed many times. The rearrangement uses TRBV7-9 and TRBJ2-7; D remains unclear. This CDR3 contains 12 residues. Per germline, CDR1 SEHNR and CDR2 FQNEAQ (reference sequence). Deletions cut 10 bases from V and 2 bases from J, with 12 bases between. In nucleotides, the CDR3 is TGTGCCACCGTGTTTTCTACCTACGAGCAGTACTTC. Its protein product is CATVFSTYEQYF.

This chain joins TRBV6-2 or TRBV6-3 and TRBJ2-5; D possibly matches TRBD1 or TRBD2 (5 bases each). Gene TRBJ2-7 matches the end of the DNA better, so the J call may be wrong. Germline CDR1 reads MNHEY; CDR2 reads SVGEGT. CDR3 length: 15 residues. CDR3 DNA: TGTGCCAGCAGTCTACCACCGGGACGCCGCTACGAGCAGTACTTC. This codes for CASSLPPGRRYEQYF.

The CDR3 DNA follows: TGTGCCAGCAGTTACTTGTCGAGGGATGGCTACACCTTC. This encodes CASSYLSRDGYTF. V and J are TRBV6-5 and TRBJ1-2; unclear D gene. Germline V CDR1 and CDR2: MNHEY, SVGAGI. V was trimmed by 1 base and J by 6 bases, leaving 9 bases between them. The CDR3 is made up of 13 amino acids.

The V and J genes are TRBV20-1 and TRBJ2-7, with D possibly being TRBD2 (6 bases). Germline CDR1 DFQATT, CDR2 SNEGSKA (reference sequence). V was pared by 5 bases and J by 6 bases, with 20 bases between. The CDR3 has 14 residues. The CDR3, as DNA: TGCAGTGCTGATTCCGGGACTGGCTGGGCCGAGCAGTACTTC. This gives the protein CSADSGTGWAEQYF.

A word on this clonotype: The junction departs from the called germline gene at one end, perhaps through a read error. This chain uses TRBV25-1 with TRBJ1-1, with a possible D match to TRBD1 (5 bases). The CDR3 totals 12 residues. Germline CDR1 reads MGHDK; CDR2 reads SYGVNS. The CDR3 sequence is CASNSGATEVFF. The CDR3 DNA follows: TGTGCCAGCAACTCCGGGGCAACTGAAGTTTTCTTT.

This clonotype occurred a few times. The chain has TRBV7-3 and TRBJ2-2, with D perhaps being TRBD1 or TRBD2 (5 bases each). The CDR3 has 14 amino acids. V dropped 7 bases and J dropped 4 bases, with 13 bases sitting between them. Germline lookup yields CDR1 SGHTA and CDR2 FQGTGA. The CDR3 loop is CASNAGASTGELFF. The CDR3 nucleotides are TGTGCCAGCAATGCCGGGGCGTCCACCGGGGAGCTGTTTTTT.

This clonotype came up many times. This chain links TRBV27 with TRBJ2-7; 7 bases line up with TRBD2. This CDR3 is built from 14 residues. V trimming: 3 bases; J trimming: 2 bases; junction bases outside the gene matches: 4. Germline V gene lookup returns CDR1 MNHEY and CDR2 SMNVEV (reference sequence). CDR3 loop: CASSLRAGAYEQYF. The CDR3 bases are TGTGCCAGCAGTTTGAGGGCGGGAGCCTACGAGCAGTACTTC.